Listed here are 27 T cell receptor beta chains from one sample, sequenced in a study of control samples from healthy donors and cancer patients (dated by TCRdb to the early 2020s). The method was the immunoSEQ multiplex PCR assay. Not all clones reach the TCRdb copy of this immuneACCESS table, which keeps in-frame sequences only. Checked studies attribute under half of the gap to unresolved V genes and leave the rest unexplained. A total of about 160,000 clones appear in this sample, 85% to 90% of them only once. The top ten clonotypes cover 12% of the sample. Sequences were obtained from blood. Receptor source: a man aged 25 to 40 in good health.

V is TRBV5-5 and J is TRBJ2-7; 8 bases are shared with TRBD1. This CDR3 is built from 18 residues. The J segment lost 4 bases and the V segment lost 0 bases, leaving 15 bases of the junction unmatched. In germline, CDR1 is SGHKS, CDR2 YYEKEE (reference sequence). CDR3 nucleotide sequence: TGTGCCAGCAGCTTGGGACAGGGGAGTTTCGGGGTGGTTTACGAGCAGTACTTC. Translating gives CASSLGQGSFGVVYEQYF.

In nucleotides, the CDR3 is TGTGCCAGCAGCTTAGCTGCGGGGGCCCTCACAGATACGCAGTATTTT. Protein sequence: CASSLAAGALTDTQYF. The chain carries TRBV7-2 and TRBJ2-3, with D perhaps TRBD2 (7 bases). The CDR3 is 16 amino acids. The germline V gene encodes CDR1 SGHTA and CDR2 FQGNSA. The germline V and J ends were trimmed by 0 bases and 2 bases, with 12 bases remaining between them.

In this sample, this clone turned up a few times. The rearrangement joins TRBV9 to TRBJ2-5; D unclear. The CDR3 runs 11 residues. V lost 4 bases, J lost 2 bases, and 3 bases lay in between. Germline values: CDR1 SGDLS, CDR2 YYNGEE. This CDR3 is CASSSQETQYF. Here the CDR3 DNA reads TGTGCCAGCAGCTCTCAAGAGACCCAGTACTTC.

The V call is TRBV29-1, the J call TRBJ2-1; 10 nucleotides match TRBD2. The V and J ends lost 8 bases and 7 bases, in that order; junction bases with no gene match: 11. Per germline, CDR1 SQVTM and CDR2 ANQGSEA. The CDR3 sequence is 14 residues long. CDR3 DNA: TGCAGCTCTGTTCCGGGACTAGCGCAGAATGAGCAGTTCTTC. It yields the protein CSSVPGLAQNEQFF.

The chain is built from TRBV5-6 and TRBJ1-1; D is unresolved. The CDR3 contains 13 residues. V lost 5 bases and J lost 5, with 13 bases in between. Germline-derived CDR1 and CDR2 are SGHDT and YYEEEE. This chain's CDR3 is CASRSPGRTEAFF. CDR3 bases: TGTGCCAGCAGGTCCCCGGGAAGGACTGAAGCTTTCTTT.

Only one count was recorded for this clone. V and J are TRBV7-2 and TRBJ2-1; D perhaps matches TRBD2 (5 bases). This CDR3 has 12 residues. Germline CDR1 SGHTA, CDR2 FQGNSA. V lost 3 bases and J 8 bases, leaving 8 bases between the germline ends. CDR3 nucleotide sequence: TGTGCCAGCAGCTTTAGCGACCATGAGCAGTTCTTC. Protein: CASSFSDHEQFF. The full variable domain, with the rest looked up from reference TRBV7-2 and TRBJ2-1, is GAGVSQSPSNKVTEKGKDVELRCDPISGHTALYWYRQSLGQGLEFLIYFQGNSAPDKSGLPSDRFSAERTGGSVSTLTIQRTQQEDSAVYLCASSFSDHEQFFGPGTRLTVL.

The V and J genes are TRBV19 and TRBJ1-5; tentatively, D is TRBD1 (5 bases). Trimming stripped 10 bases from V and 0 bases from J, with 16 bases between. This CDR3 contains 15 residues. CDR1 LNHDA and CDR2 SQIVND come from the germline V gene (reference sequence). CDR3 bases: TGTGCCACTTCCGGGACCGACTATAGCAATCAGCCCCAGCATTTT. Protein product: CATSGTDYSNQPQHF.

The chain combines TRBV7-2 with TRBJ1-5; TRBD1 aligns across 8 bases. The CDR3 contains 18 residues. The V gene's germline CDR1 is SGHTA and CDR2 FQGNSA. V shed 1 base, J shed 0 bases, and the junction held 8 bases outside the gene matches. The CDR3 sequence: CASSLVTGGTNSNQPQHF. In DNA form, the CDR3 reads TGTGCCAGCAGCTTAGTAACAGGGGGTACCAATAGCAATCAGCCCCAGCATTTT. The full variable domain, rest sourced from reference TRBV7-2 and TRBJ1-5, is GAGVSQSPSNKVTEKGKDVELRCDPISGHTALYWYRQSLGQGLEFLIYFQGNSAPDKSGLPSDRFSAERTGGSVSTLTIQRTQQEDSAVYLCASSLVTGGTNSNQPQHFGDGTRLSIL.

This clone was seen a handful of times. Other DNA variants within this sample encode the same CDR3. The chain joins TRBV14 to TRBJ1-3; tentatively, D is TRBD1 (5 bases). This CDR3 is 14 amino acids long. Trimming removed 4 bases from V and 1 base from J, with 8 bases in between. Germline-derived CDR1 and CDR2 are SGHDN and FVKESK. The CDR3 reads CASSPGHSGNTIYF. DNA of the CDR3: TGTGCCAGCAGCCCCGGACATTCTGGAAACACCATATATTTT.

V usage is TRBV10-3 and J usage is TRBJ2-7; 14 nucleotides align to TRBD2. The CDR3 covers 16 residues. After removal of 5 bases from V and 3 bases from J, the junction contained 6 bases not matched to a gene. Germline V lookup: CDR1 ENHRY, CDR2 SYGVKD. The CDR3 DNA reads TGTGCCATCAGTAGATCCGGGACTAGCGGGGGCTACGAGCAGTACTTC. Protein product: CAISRSGTSGGYEQYF.

The chain links TRBV27 to TRBJ2-1; 11 positions agree with TRBD2. Per the germline V gene, CDR1 is MNHEY and CDR2 is SMNVEV (reference sequence). The CDR3 covers 15 residues. V lost 5 bases to trimming and J lost 4 bases; unmatched junction nucleotides: 4. Written as DNA, the CDR3 is TGTGCCAGCAGTCCTGGGACTAGCGGATACAATGAGCAGTTCTTC. It is translated as CASSPGTSGYNEQFF.

This chain links TRBV9 with TRBJ2-7, with D maybe TRBD1 (6 bases). Per the germline V gene, CDR1 is SGDLS and CDR2 is YYNGEE. Trimming shortened V by 0 bases and J by 2 bases, and 12 bases separated the two germline ends. The CDR3 loop spans 15 amino acids. The CDR3 DNA sequence: TGTGCCAGCAGCGTAGACCACGGACAGCCCTACGAGCAGTACTTC. Its translation is CASSVDHGQPYEQYF.

The rearrangement links TRBV27 to TRBJ1-1; TRBD1 agrees at 7 bases. V shed 5 bases, J shed 6 bases, and the junction held 12 bases outside the gene matches. Germline values: CDR1 MNHEY, CDR2 SMNVEV (reference sequence). CDR3 length: 15 residues. The CDR3: CASSTRDSPRAEAFF. CDR3 in DNA: TGTGCCAGCAGTACTAGGGACAGTCCTAGGGCTGAAGCTTTCTTT.

The chain links TRBV11-1 to TRBJ1-5; D is undetermined. Germline V gene sequence: CDR1 SGHAT, CDR2 FQDESV (reference sequence). This CDR3 comprises 15 residues. V lost 1 base and J lost 3, with 10 bases in between. CDR3 protein: CASSLDGSFNQPQHF. In DNA, the CDR3 is TGTGCCAGCAGCTTAGACGGATCCTTCAATCAGCCCCAGCATTTT.

The genes are TRBV19 and TRBJ1-5, with D uncertain. Trimming removed 7 bases from V and 5 bases from J, with 12 bases in between. From germline, CDR1 is LNHDA and CDR2 SQIVND (reference sequence). The CDR3 is 13 residues long. The CDR3 sequence is CASKNAPHQPQHF. The CDR3 DNA follows: TGTGCCAGTAAGAACGCTCCCCATCAGCCCCAGCATTTT.

The table lists this clone with a few counts. V gene TRBV5-1 combines with J gene TRBJ1-3; 7 nucleotides match TRBD1. The CDR3 has 17 residues. Germline V gene lookup returns CDR1 SGHRS and CDR2 YFSETQ. V shed 2 bases and J 0 bases; nucleotides not matched to a gene: 8. This CDR3 is CASSFAGTASSGNTIYF. CDR3 sequence (DNA): TGCGCCAGCAGCTTCGCCGGGACAGCGAGCTCTGGAAACACCATATATTTT. Filled out from reference TRBV5-1 and TRBJ1-3, the complete variable domain reads KAGVTQTPRYLIKTRGQQVTLSCSPISGHRSVSWYQQTPGQGLQFLFEYFSETQRNKGNFPGRFSGRQFSNSRSEMNVSTLELGDSALYLCASSFAGTASSGNTIYFGEGSWLTVV.

This rearrangement joins TRBV19 to TRBJ2-1; the match to TRBD2 covers 7 bases. The CDR3 is made up of 15 amino acids. CDR1 LNHDA and CDR2 SQIVND come from the germline V gene (reference sequence). With 5 bases clipped from V and 6 bases from J, the junction kept 10 bases outside the gene matches. The chain's CDR3 is CASSPGAGSINEQFF. CDR3 bases: TGTGCCAGTAGTCCTGGAGCGGGAAGTATCAATGAGCAGTTCTTC.

As for this clone: One end of the junction is discordant with germline, which a read error may explain. The V gene is TRBV7-2, the J gene TRBJ2-3, with 11 bases aligning to TRBD2. The length of the CDR3 is 15 residues. CDR1 and CDR2 from the germline V gene are SGHTA and FQGNSA. The DNA of the CDR3 is TGTGCCAGCAGATTAGCGGGAGGGGGGACAGATACGCAGTATTTT. Translation gives CASRLAGGGTDTQYF.

V usage is TRBV6-1 and J usage is TRBJ1-1; D ambiguous. The CDR3 is made up of 13 amino acids. Germline V CDR1 and CDR2: MNHNS, SASEGT. V shed 1 base and J shed 0 bases, with 3 bases lying between them. CDR3 sequence reads: CASSEDMNTEAFF. Written as DNA, the CDR3 is TGTGCCAGCAGTGAAGACATGAACACTGAAGCTTTCTTT.

The chain employs TRBV19 and TRBJ2-3, with TRBD2 matching over 7 bases. Germline CDR1 and CDR2: LNHDA and SQIVND (reference sequence). There are 14 residues in the CDR3. J lost 4 bases, V lost 7 bases, and 8 bases had no gene match. This chain's CDR3 is CASTYAGAADTQYF. DNA for the CDR3: TGTGCCAGTACGTACGCGGGAGCAGCAGATACGCAGTATTTT.

The V and J genes are TRBV4-3 and TRBJ2-7; D possibly corresponds to TRBD2 (6 bases). The CDR3 is 13 amino acids. CDR1 is LGHNA and CDR2 is YSLEER in the germline V gene. Trimming left V 0 bases short and J 6 bases short, with 9 bases between. The CDR3 nucleotides are TGCGCCAGCAGCCAAGAGCCGGGGGTCGAGCAGTACTTC. As protein: CASSQEPGVEQYF.

V usage is TRBV4-3 and J usage is TRBJ2-3; 9 bases are a match to TRBD1. CDR3 length: 15 residues. With 4 bases clipped from V and 4 bases from J, the junction kept 6 bases outside the gene matches. The V gene's germline CDR1 is LGHNA and CDR2 YSLEER. CDR3 loop: CASSPGQGRADTQYF. The CDR3 coding sequence is TGCGCCAGCAGCCCGGGACAGGGCCGGGCAGATACGCAGTATTTT.

The chain employs TRBV6-5 and TRBJ2-7; D may correspond to TRBD1 or TRBD2 (7 bases each). V lost 3 bases and J lost 8, with 23 bases in between. The CDR3 covers 16 residues. Germline V gene sequence: CDR1 MNHEY, CDR2 SVGAGI. CDR3 sequence: CASSYRTGGGVGQQYF. The DNA of the CDR3 is TGTGCCAGCAGTTATAGGACAGGTGGGGGGGTCGGACAGCAGTACTTC.

CDR3 DNA: TGTGCCAGCAGATCGGGACTGGGGGGTGGCTACACCTTC. It yields the protein CASRSGLGGGYTF. The J gene is TRBJ1-2, the V gene TRBV6-5; D perhaps matches TRBD1 (5 bases). CDR1 and CDR2 from the germline V gene are MNHEY and SVGAGI. Trimming removed 6 bases at V and 7 bases at J, with 15 bases between. The CDR3 has 13 amino acids.

As for this clone: The identical CDR3 is also encoded by other nucleotide sequences in the sample. The genes are TRBV7-3 and TRBJ2-3; D gene unclear. The CDR3 contains 14 residues. Germline V lookup: CDR1 SGHTA, CDR2 FQGTGA. With 5 bases removed from V and 3 bases from J, the gap between germline ends came to 12 bases. CDR3 sequence: CASSLETGTDTQYF. DNA for the CDR3: TGTGCCAGCAGCCTCGAGACTGGTACAGATACGCAGTATTTT. The full variable domain, completed using reference TRBV7-3 and TRBJ2-3, is GAGVSQTPSNKVTEKGKYVELRCDPISGHTALYWYRQSLGQGPEFLIYFQGTGAADDSGLPNDRFFAVRPEGSVSTLKIQRTERGDSAVYLCASSLETGTDTQYFGPGTRLTVL.

The chain employs TRBV4-1 and TRBJ1-5; D ambiguous. Per the germline V gene, CDR1 is MGHRA and CDR2 is YSYEKL. This CDR3 contains 16 residues. V lost 1 base and J lost 5, with 15 bases in between. The CDR3: CASSQVMQAKDQPQHF. Written as DNA, the CDR3 is TGCGCCAGCAGCCAAGTAATGCAGGCCAAGGATCAGCCCCAGCATTTT.

The CDR3 spells CATSRGDSGSYEQYF. The CDR3 bases are TGTGCCACCAGCAGAGGGGATAGCGGGAGCTACGAGCAGTACTTC. The rearrangement joins TRBV15 to TRBJ2-7; 9 bases are shared with TRBD2. Germline-derived CDR1 and CDR2 are LNHNV and YYDKDF (reference sequence). J gave up 3 bases and V 1 base, and 4 bases lay outside the gene matches. This CDR3 comprises 15 residues.